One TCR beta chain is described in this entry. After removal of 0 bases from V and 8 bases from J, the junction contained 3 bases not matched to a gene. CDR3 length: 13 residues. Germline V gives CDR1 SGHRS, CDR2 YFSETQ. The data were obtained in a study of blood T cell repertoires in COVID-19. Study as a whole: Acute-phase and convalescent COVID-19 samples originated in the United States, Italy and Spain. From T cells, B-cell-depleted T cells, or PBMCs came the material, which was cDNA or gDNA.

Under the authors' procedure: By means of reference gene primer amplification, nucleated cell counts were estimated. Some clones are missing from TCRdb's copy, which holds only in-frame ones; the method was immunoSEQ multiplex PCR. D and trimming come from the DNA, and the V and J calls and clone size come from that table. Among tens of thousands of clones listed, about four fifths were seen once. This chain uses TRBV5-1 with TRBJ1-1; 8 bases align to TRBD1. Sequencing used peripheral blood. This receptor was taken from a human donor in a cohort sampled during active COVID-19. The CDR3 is CASSLEGTGEAFF. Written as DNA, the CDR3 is TGCGCCAGCAGCTTGGAAGGGACAGGAGAAGCTTTCTTT.